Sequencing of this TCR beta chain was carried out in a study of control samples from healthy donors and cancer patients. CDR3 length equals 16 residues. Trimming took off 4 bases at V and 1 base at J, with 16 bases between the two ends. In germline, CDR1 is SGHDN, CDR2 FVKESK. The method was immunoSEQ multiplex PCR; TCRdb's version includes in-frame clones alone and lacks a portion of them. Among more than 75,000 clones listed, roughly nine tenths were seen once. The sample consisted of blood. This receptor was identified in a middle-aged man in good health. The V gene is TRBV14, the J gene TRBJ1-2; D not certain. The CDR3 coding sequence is TGTGCCAGCAGCCCTCACACCCGGCAGTTTAACTATGGCTACACCTTC. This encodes CASSPHTRQFNYGYTF.